Below, 11 T cell receptor beta chains from the same sample are listed, as sequenced in a study of CD8 T cells in Susac syndrome. With random hexamers, 0.5 to 1 ug RNA was reverse transcribed. TCRdb reprocessed the immunoSEQ multiplex PCR reads via MiXCR and lists one record per CDR3 protein. In the table there are 240,000 or so distinct CDR3 sequences, 90% to 96% of which are singletons. Input material: CD4+ T cells from PBMCs. Source of these receptors: a human donor with Susac syndrome.

The rearrangement uses TRBV5-1 and TRBJ1-2, with TRBD1 matching over 7 bases. The CDR3 consists of 15 residues. Germline V gives CDR1 SGHRS, CDR2 YFSETQ. J was trimmed by 4 bases and V by 4 bases; bases with no gene match: 10. The CDR3 DNA sequence: TGCGCCAGCAGCCACGGGACAGAAGCTACCTATGGCTACACCTTC. Residues: CASSHGTEATYGYTF.

CDR3 nucleotide sequence: TGTGCCAGCAGCCAAGGGGGTACAACTGAGAACATTCAGTACTTC. Its translation: CASSQGGTTENIQYF. The chain carries TRBV13 and TRBJ2-4; D is perhaps TRBD1 (6 bases). From germline, CDR1 is PRHDT and CDR2 FYEKMQ (reference sequence). The ends were cut back, 5 bases at V and 7 bases at J, with 18 bases in the middle. This CDR3 has 15 residues.

J is TRBJ1-1 and V is TRBV29-1, with D possibly being TRBD1 (6 bases). Germline V gene sequence: CDR1 SQVTM, CDR2 ANQGSEA. V gave up 4 bases and J gave up 2 bases, with 11 bases separating them. CDR3 size: 13 residues. The CDR3 DNA is TGCAGCGTTGTGGGACAAGGAAACACTGAAGCTTTCTTT. Amino acid sequence: CSVVGQGNTEAFF.

V is TRBV30 and J is TRBJ2-5, with 9 positions matching TRBD1. The junction had 7 bases not matched to a gene; V was cut back by 5 bases and J by 3 bases. Germline V gene lookup returns CDR1 GTSNPN and CDR2 SVGIG (reference sequence). The CDR3 totals 14 residues. The CDR3 nucleotides are TGTGCCTGGGGTACCGGGACAGGGAAAGAGACCCAGTACTTC. This encodes CAWGTGTGKETQYF.

The chain carries TRBV20-1 and TRBJ2-3, with D tentatively TRBD2 (7 bases). CDR3 length equals 17 residues. Germline V gene data show CDR1 as DFQATT and CDR2 as SNEGSKA (reference sequence). V lost 5 bases and J lost 2, with 23 bases in between. The CDR3 bases are TGCAGTGCTTCCCCATCAGGGGCTAGCGGTTACACAGATACGCAGTATTTT. Its protein product is CSASPSGASGYTDTQYF.

J is TRBJ2-5 and V is TRBV7-2, with D uncertain. Germline loops: CDR1 SGHTA, CDR2 FQGNSA. V lost 1 base and J lost 2, with 8 bases in between. CDR3 length: 14 amino acids. The CDR3 loop is CASSLDVRQETQYF. The CDR3 DNA follows: TGTGCCAGCAGCTTAGATGTCAGGCAAGAGACCCAGTACTTC.

The chain recombines TRBV14 with TRBJ1-1; D not resolved. Germline V CDR1 and CDR2: SGHDN, FVKESK. The CDR3 runs 17 residues. Trimming left V 2 bases short and J 2 bases short, with 18 bases between. The CDR3 sequence: CASSQIESSWRNTEAFF. CDR3 bases: TGTGCCAGCAGCCAAATTGAATCATCTTGGAGAAACACTGAAGCTTTCTTT.

This clonotype was recorded only once. The chain employs TRBV29-1 and TRBJ2-7; D not certain. The CDR3 covers 11 residues. Deletions cut 5 bases from V and 2 bases from J, with 7 bases between. Germline loops: CDR1 SQVTM, CDR2 ANQGSEA. CDR3 in DNA: TGCAGCGTTCTCATCACCTACGAGCAGTACTTC. Translation gives CSVLITYEQYF.

There are a few counts of this clonotype. This chain connects TRBV2 to TRBJ2-7; no definite D call. The CDR3 has 11 residues. The germline CDR1 and CDR2 sequences are SNHLY and FYNNEI. V was shortened by 6 bases and J by 3 bases, with 6 bases between the two germline ends. The CDR3 loop is CASRISYEQYF. CDR3 in DNA: TGTGCCAGCAGGATCAGCTACGAGCAGTACTTC.

Only a few counts were recorded for this clonotype. The chain couples TRBV7-8 to TRBJ1-1; D unclear. Trimming took off 1 base at V and 1 base at J, with 7 bases between the two ends. CDR1 is SGHVS and CDR2 is FQNEAQ in the germline V gene. The CDR3 is 14 amino acids. DNA of the CDR3: TGTGCCAGCAGCTTAGGGACTTCGAACACTGAAGCTTTCTTT. This sequence encodes CASSLGTSNTEAFF. The complete variable domain, with remaining parts taken from reference TRBV7-8 and TRBJ1-1, reads GAGVSQSPRYKVAKRGQDVALRCDPISGHVSLFWYQQALGQGPEFLTYFQNEAQLDKSGLPSDRFFAERPEGSVSTLKIQRTQQEDSAVYLCASSLGTSNTEAFFGQGTRLTVV.

The rearrangement uses TRBV29-1 and TRBJ2-7, with 7 positions matching TRBD2. The CDR3 runs 12 residues. Germline V lookup: CDR1 SQVTM, CDR2 ANQGSEA. The trim removed 4 bases at V and 2 bases at J, leaving 2 bases unmatched. The CDR3 is CSVAGTTYEQYF. The CDR3, as DNA: TGCAGCGTTGCCGGGACTACCTACGAGCAGTACTTC.